The clone carrying this TCR beta chain was detected ten times or more. The CDR3 spans 14 residues. Trimming took off 3 bases at V and 1 base at J, with 9 bases between the two ends. For the second PCR, which ran for about 6 to 11 cycles, a sample-barcoded 5' primer and a J-beta primer mix were used. Per-sample output comprised a minimum of 2.5 million paired-end reads containing CDR3. Each CDR3 protein is one row after TCRdb ran MiXCR on the 5' RACE reads. The table lists some 890,000 distinct CDR3 sequences, just under 30% of them singletons. The sample originates from a study of blood T cells in healthy people across ages. Separately, the same data were catalogued under a study of T cells of mothers and their children. This second study notes: The entire RNA extract went into cDNA synthesis at roughly 1.5 ug per 15 ul. From each mother came over 8 million TCR beta CDR3 reads, and from each child came 3 million to 3.5 million.

This receptor was identified in a woman aged 40-49 years in good health. The rearrangement joins TRBV12-3 or TRBV12-4 to TRBJ2-5; D not resolved. Sequenced input: blood. The CDR3 coding sequence is TGTGCCAGCAGTTTCGAAGGATTCCAAGAGACCCAGTACTTC. Translated: CASSFEGFQETQYF.